Listed here are 32 T cell receptor beta chains from one sample, sequenced in a study of response to subunit inactivated influenza vaccine. Each CDR3 protein gets one entry after TCRdb re-called the RT-PCR reads with MiXCR. The data show some 850,000 distinct CDR3 sequences, roughly 18% seen once. This specimen was PBMCs from blood, taken about 5 days after vaccination. The receptor set was obtained from a man aged 45-65 years who received an inactivated influenza vaccine.

This clonotype was counted only a few times. This chain uses TRBV3-1 with TRBJ2-1, with TRBD2 matching 10 bases. The CDR3 length is 16 residues. Per germline, CDR1 LGHDT and CDR2 YNNKEL (reference sequence). Trimming took 4 bases from V and 7 from J; bases not matched to a gene: 10. The CDR3: CASSPASPSGRNEQFF. For the CDR3, the DNA is TGTGCCAGCAGCCCCGCTAGTCCTAGCGGGAGAAATGAGCAGTTCTTC.

V usage is TRBV29-1 and J usage is TRBJ2-6; D unresolved. V dropped 6 bases and J dropped 0 bases, with 12 bases sitting between them. The CDR3 has 15 residues. Germline V gives CDR1 SQVTM, CDR2 ANQGSEA. Here the CDR3 reads CSVYGQSSGANVLTF. DNA for the CDR3: TGCAGCGTGTACGGCCAGAGCTCTGGGGCCAACGTCCTGACTTTC. The whole variable domain, filled in from reference TRBV29-1 and TRBJ2-6, reads SAVISQKPSRDICQRGTSLTIQCQVDSQVTMMFWYRQQPGQSLTLIATANQGSEATYESGFVIDKFPISRPNLTFSTLTVSNMSPEDSSIYLCSVYGQSSGANVLTFGAGSRLTVL.

The J gene is TRBJ2-1, the V gene TRBV5-6; no definite D call. This CDR3 region has 12 residues. Trimming removed 5 bases at V and 5 bases at J, with 8 bases between. The germline CDR1 and CDR2 sequences are SGHDT and YYEEEE. CDR3 in DNA: TGTGCCAGCAGTCGTATTCACAATGAGCAGTTCTTC. It yields the protein CASSRIHNEQFF. The full variable domain, completed using reference TRBV5-6 and TRBJ2-1, is DAGVTQSPTHLIKTRGQQVTLRCSPKSGHDTVSWYQQALGQGPQFIFQYYEEEERQRGNFPDRFSGHQFPNYSSELNVNALLLGDSALYLCASSRIHNEQFFGPGTRLTVL.

The gene calls are TRBV25-1 and TRBJ1-4; D call uncertain. The CDR3 length is 12 residues. Deletions cut 4 bases from V and 10 bases from J, with 10 bases between. The V gene's germline CDR1 is MGHDK and CDR2 SYGVNS. The CDR3 nucleotides read TGTGCCAGCAGTGGAACCGGTGGAAAACTGTTTTTT. This sequence encodes CASSGTGGKLFF.

This clonotype was counted at least ten times. This chain links TRBV4-3 with TRBJ2-4; the D is unclear. V was shortened by 0 bases and J by 0 bases, with 6 bases between the two germline ends. CDR3 size: 15 residues. Per germline, CDR1 LGHNA and CDR2 YSLEER. The DNA for the CDR3 is TGCGCCAGCAGCCAAGACAGGCTAGCCAAAAACATTCAGTACTTC. It is translated as CASSQDRLAKNIQYF.

CDR3 nucleotides: TGTGCCATCAGTGAGTACAGGCGGGAGCAGTACTTC. This sequence encodes CAISEYRREQYF. The chain is built from TRBV10-3 and TRBJ2-7; D possibly corresponds to TRBD1 (5 bases). The CDR3 covers 12 residues. Trimming left V 1 base short and J 7 bases short, with 8 bases between. Germline loops: CDR1 ENHRY, CDR2 SYGVKD.

This clonotype was counted between two and nine times. The genes are TRBV28 and TRBJ1-6, with TRBD1 matching 8 bases. Germline-derived CDR1 and CDR2 are MDHEN and SYDVKM. After removal of 6 bases from V and 6 bases from J, the junction contained 7 bases not matched to a gene. The CDR3 has 15 amino acids. CDR3 in DNA: TGTGCCAGCAGAAACGACAGGGGTGGTAATTCACCCCTCCACTTT. It encodes CASRNDRGGNSPLHF. The full variable domain, in which reference TRBV28 and TRBJ1-6 provide the parts outside the CDR3, is DVKVTQSSRYLVKRTGEKVFLECVQDMDHENMFWYRQDPGLGLRLIYFSYDVKMKEKGDIPEGYSVSREKKERFSLILESASTNQTSMYLCASRNDRGGNSPLHFGNGTRLTVT.

The chain links TRBV20-1 to TRBJ2-3; D might be TRBD2 (6 bases). Germline V gene lookup returns CDR1 DFQATT and CDR2 SNEGSKA (reference sequence). The V end was cut by 4 bases, the J end by 1 base, with 9 bases between. The CDR3 is 13 amino acids. The CDR3 reads CSAKKRGTDTQYF. Written as DNA, the CDR3 is TGCAGTGCTAAGAAGCGGGGCACAGATACGCAGTATTTT.

The CDR3 loop reads CASSWTGARGAFF. The CDR3 DNA reads as TGCGCCAGCAGCTGGACAGGGGCGAGAGGCGCTTTCTTT. This chain links TRBV5-1 with TRBJ1-1; 9 bases are shared with TRBD1. The V segment lost 3 bases and the J segment 11 bases; nucleotides outside the gene matches: 8. This CDR3 contains 13 residues. CDR1 and CDR2 (germline): SGHRS, YFSETQ.

The sample holds a few counts of this clonotype. V gene TRBV5-1 combines with J gene TRBJ2-4, with 9 bases fitting TRBD1. The V gene end was trimmed by 0 bases and the J gene end by 9 bases; junction bases not matched to a gene: 7. Germline V CDR1 and CDR2: SGHRS, YFSETQ. The CDR3 has 15 amino acids. The DNA for the CDR3 is TGCGCCAGCAGCTTGGACAGGGGGCTTTATGGCATTCAGTACTTC. It encodes CASSLDRGLYGIQYF.

This sequence joins TRBV7-2 and TRBJ2-7; D is unclear. The CDR3 contains 14 residues. V was clipped by 5 bases and J by 0 bases, with 11 bases between them. Per germline, CDR1 SGHTA and CDR2 FQGNSA. The CDR3 DNA follows: TGTGCCAGCAGCCTTTTATACACCTCCTACGAGCAGTACTTC. Translating gives CASSLLYTSYEQYF.

The sample holds many counts of this clonotype. The rearrangement joins TRBV12-3 or TRBV12-4 to TRBJ2-7, with D possibly matching TRBD1 (6 bases). The CDR3 is 13 residues long. V shed 5 bases and J shed 1 base, with 9 bases lying between them. CDR3 coding DNA: TGTGCCAGCAGTGCGGACAGATCCTACGAGCAGTACTTC. This translates into CASSADRSYEQYF.

V is TRBV25-1 and J is TRBJ2-7; maybe TRBD1 (6 bases). The germline gives CDR1 MGHDK, CDR2 SYGVNS. The CDR3 consists of 15 residues. V lost 2 bases and J lost 1, with 12 bases in between. CDR3 amino acids: CASSEHRGGSYEQYF. The CDR3 bases are TGTGCCAGCAGTGAACATCGAGGGGGTTCCTACGAGCAGTACTTC.

This clonotype appeared many times. The genes are TRBV24-1 and TRBJ2-6; D possibly corresponds to TRBD1 (6 bases). CDR3 size: 15 residues. Trimming removed 12 bases at V and 0 bases at J, with 14 bases between. Germline CDR1 reads KGHDR; CDR2 reads SFDVKD. The CDR3 DNA reads as TGTGCCGTCGGACAGTTTACCTCTGGGGCCAACGTCCTGACTTTC. The encoded protein is CAVGQFTSGANVLTF.

This sequence joins TRBV30 and TRBJ1-2; D is possibly TRBD1 (5 bases). Deletions cut 8 bases from V and 0 bases from J, with 10 bases between. CDR1 and CDR2 (germline): GTSNPN, SVGIG (reference sequence). CDR3 length: 12 amino acids. CDR3 in amino acids: CAGGDTNYGYTF. CDR3 in DNA: TGTGCCGGAGGGGATACTAACTATGGCTACACCTTC.

This clonotype was picked up many times. V gene TRBV2 combines with J gene TRBJ1-1; D gene ambiguous. Trimming took off 4 bases at V and 3 bases at J, with 6 bases between the two ends. The CDR3 sequence is 12 residues long. Germline loops: CDR1 SNHLY, CDR2 FYNNEI. The CDR3: CASSVQHTEAFF. Written as DNA, the CDR3 is TGTGCCAGCAGTGTGCAACACACTGAAGCTTTCTTT.

This clonotype was detected a few times. The chain employs TRBV20-1 and TRBJ2-7; 7 bases agree with TRBD2. The germline V gene encodes CDR1 DFQATT and CDR2 SNEGSKA (reference sequence). The CDR3 totals 15 residues. Trimming removed 2 bases from V and 3 bases from J; junction bases left unmatched: 10. The CDR3 DNA reads as TGCAGTGCTAGAAATCCAGCGGGACGAAACTACGAGCAGTACTTC. Encoded protein: CSARNPAGRNYEQYF.

The chain joins TRBV10-3 to TRBJ1-6, with a tentative D call TRBD1 (5 bases). The CDR3 totals 14 residues. V was cut by 3 bases and J by 7 bases, with 10 bases left in between. CDR1 is ENHRY and CDR2 is SYGVKD in the germline V gene. The CDR3 loop is CAISDKQGNSPLHF. The CDR3 coding sequence is TGTGCCATCAGTGATAAGCAGGGAAATTCACCCCTCCACTTT.

This sequence joins TRBV7-2 and TRBJ1-2; maybe TRBD1 (5 bases). Germline lookup yields CDR1 SGHTA and CDR2 FQGNSA. The CDR3 spans 13 residues. Deletions cut 6 bases from V and 5 bases from J, with 13 bases between. CDR3 loop: CASRRDREYGYTF. CDR3 DNA sequence: TGTGCCAGCAGGCGGGACCGAGAATATGGCTACACCTTC. Full variable domain (remainder filled in from reference TRBV7-2 and TRBJ1-2): GAGVSQSPSNKVTEKGKDVELRCDPISGHTALYWYRQSLGQGLEFLIYFQGNSAPDKSGLPSDRFSAERTGGSVSTLTIQRTQQEDSAVYLCASRRDREYGYTFGSGTRLTVV.

In DNA, the CDR3 is TGCGCCAGCAGCCAAGATGGTCTAGCGGGCTACAATGAGCAGTTCTTC. It encodes CASSQDGLAGYNEQFF. The rearrangement joins TRBV4-3 to TRBJ2-1; 8 bases agree with TRBD2. The J segment lost 3 bases and the V segment lost 0 bases, leaving 4 bases of the junction unmatched. Germline V lookup: CDR1 LGHNA, CDR2 YSLEER. The CDR3 is 16 residues long.

This clonotype was counted a few times. The rearrangement links TRBV7-2 to TRBJ2-7; TRBD2 aligns across 11 bases. The V segment lost 5 bases and the J segment 4 bases; nucleotides outside the gene matches: 7. This CDR3 is 15 amino acids long. CDR1 and CDR2 from the germline V gene are SGHTA and FQGNSA. The CDR3, as DNA: TGTGCCAGCAGCCCGATAGCGGGAGGGATATACGAGCAGTACTTC. This gives the protein CASSPIAGGIYEQYF.

There are a few counts of this clonotype. The junction shows a germline mismatch at one end, possibly a read error. The genes are TRBV7-6 and TRBJ1-5; 10 positions agree with TRBD1. CDR1 SGHVS and CDR2 FNYEAQ come from the germline V gene. The CDR3 is 15 amino acids. In DNA, the CDR3 is TGTGCCAGCAGCGTAGCGGGACAGGGGCCTCAGCCCCAGCATTTT. Amino acid sequence: CASSVAGQGPQPQHF.

The J gene is TRBJ2-2, the V gene TRBV6-5; 12 nucleotides line up with TRBD2. Unmatched junction bases numbered 7, after V lost 0 bases and J lost 5 bases. Germline loops: CDR1 MNHEY, CDR2 SVGAGI. This CDR3 is built from 18 residues. The CDR3 reads CASSYSASGGAFTGELFF. The CDR3 DNA reads as TGTGCCAGCAGTTACTCGGCTAGCGGGGGGGCCTTTACCGGGGAGCTGTTTTTT.

CDR3 nucleotides: TGTGCCAGCAGTTTCCAAGGCGGTACCTATGGCTACACCTTC. Its protein product is CASSFQGGTYGYTF. The chain links TRBV28 to TRBJ1-2; D unresolved. This CDR3 is built from 14 residues. Trimming stripped 3 bases from V and 4 bases from J, with 12 bases between. Germline CDR1 is MDHEN and CDR2 is SYDVKM.

The chain uses TRBV9 and TRBJ2-1; TRBD2 matches at 12 bases. Germline values: CDR1 SGDLS, CDR2 YYNGEE. This CDR3 comprises 16 residues. Unmatched junction bases numbered 5, after V lost 3 bases and J lost 4 bases. CDR3 amino acids: CASSEWTSGKYNEQFF. CDR3 in DNA: TGTGCCAGCAGCGAATGGACTAGCGGGAAATACAATGAGCAGTTCTTC. Together with reference TRBV9 and TRBJ2-1, the CDR3 gives the full variable domain: DSGVTQTPKHLITATGQRVTLRCSPRSGDLSVYWYQQSLDQGLQFLIQYYNGEERAKGNILERFSAQQFPDLHSELNLSSLELGDSALYFCASSEWTSGKYNEQFFGPGTRLTVL.

This clonotype was recorded at least ten times. The rearrangement links TRBV6-1 to TRBJ1-2; D not resolved. Trimming took off 1 base at V and 0 bases at J, with 9 bases between the two ends. The CDR3 has 15 residues. Germline V gene data show CDR1 as MNHNS and CDR2 as SASEGT. CDR3 amino acids: CASSEGRKTNYGYTF. CDR3 nucleotide sequence: TGTGCCAGCAGTGAAGGACGTAAGACTAACTATGGCTACACCTTC.

The chain recombines TRBV5-1 with TRBJ2-5; weak D call: TRBD1 (8 bases). Trimming left V 4 bases short and J 7 bases short, with 14 bases between. The germline V gene has CDR1 SGHRS and CDR2 YFSETQ. This CDR3 region has 13 residues. The CDR3 DNA reads TGCGCCAGCAGCCCGGACAGGGAGGGGACCCAGTACTTC. It translates to CASSPDREGTQYF.

The CDR3 sequence is CSARDGTGGRETQYF. DNA of the CDR3: TGCAGTGCTAGAGATGGAACGGGAGGGCGCGAGACCCAGTACTTC. The genes are TRBV20-1 and TRBJ2-5, with 8 bases fitting TRBD2. There are 15 residues in the CDR3. Germline lookup yields CDR1 DFQATT and CDR2 SNEGSKA (reference sequence). The ends lost 0 bases at V and 5 bases at J; junction bases unmatched: 8.

The genes are TRBV7-9 and TRBJ2-1, with TRBD2 matching 9 bases. V shed 6 bases and J 6 bases; nucleotides not matched to a gene: 12. The CDR3 runs 16 residues. Looked up from germline, CDR1 is SEHNR and CDR2 is FQNEAQ (reference sequence). CDR3 in DNA: TGTGCCAGCAGACCACCAGTAGCGGGAGAGCCCAATGAGCAGTTCTTC. Protein sequence: CASRPPVAGEPNEQFF.

This rearrangement joins TRBV20-1 to TRBJ2-4; 11 bases match TRBD2. The length of the CDR3 is 15 residues. Germline CDR1 is DFQATT and CDR2 is SNEGSKA (reference sequence). The V and J ends lost 2 bases and 7 bases, in that order; junction bases with no gene match: 7. The CDR3 DNA follows: TGCAGTGCTAGAAGGCAAACTAGCGGGAGCAACATTCAGTACTTC. Residues: CSARRQTSGSNIQYF.

V gene TRBV18 combines with J gene TRBJ2-1, with D possibly TRBD1 on 6 matching bases. The CDR3 runs 16 residues. The germline gives CDR1 KGHSH, CDR2 LQKENI. Trimming stripped 4 bases from V and 4 bases from J, with 17 bases between. CDR3 loop: CASSQLRGSAYNEQFF. DNA of the CDR3: TGTGCCAGCTCACAACTCAGGGGAAGTGCATACAATGAGCAGTTCTTC.

Only a few counts were recorded for this clonotype. V gene TRBV15 combines with J gene TRBJ2-4, with D possibly being TRBD1 (5 bases). The V gene lost 0 bases and the J gene lost 13 bases, with 10 bases spanning the gap. Germline V gene lookup returns CDR1 LNHNV and CDR2 YYDKDF (reference sequence). The CDR3 totals 12 residues. The chain's CDR3 is CATSRDTYRQYF. CDR3 DNA sequence: TGTGCCACCAGCAGAGATACCTACAGGCAGTACTTC. Using reference TRBV15 and TRBJ2-4 for the parts outside the CDR3, the full variable domain is DAMVIQNPRYQVTQFGKPVTLSCSQTLNHNVMYWYQQKSSQAPKLLFHYYDKDFNNEADTPDNFQSRRPNTSFCFLDIRSPGLGDTAMYLCATSRDTYRQYFGAGTRLSVL.